This T cell receptor beta chain emerged from a study of blood T cell repertoires in COVID-19 (dated by TCRdb to the early 2020s). General notes on the study: The collaborator samples originated in the United States, Italy and Spain and spanned the acute and convalescent phases of COVID-19. The material from the prospective study consisted of cDNA or gDNA derived from T cells, B-cell-depleted T cells, or PBMCs. Subjects who had been exposed to COVID-19, were actively infected with it, or had recovered from it provided the deeply sampled blood TCRbeta repertoires that made up the dataset. The repertoires were released in a freely available public database intended as a resource for research on the immune response to SARS-CoV-2. Samples came from the ongoing ImmuneRACE study (first 160 participants) plus 1,254 subjects from 6 global collaborators. The sample metadata nearly always contained a de-identified subject ID, COVID-19 status, age in years and sex. Where available, HLA class I and class II types were taken from metadata supplied by the sample provider and were not determined by assay-based typing. Broad study findings and their caveats: The quantity of clinical and demographic metadata differed by source and by participant and was supplied without curation.

Participants in the prospective study were aged about 18 to 89 years, lived in some 24 United States geographic areas, and enrolled through a virtual design. To assign participants to cohorts, the prospective study relied on clinical history that participants themselves reported in a screening survey and a study questionnaire. Exposed participants had been in contact with someone with a PCR-confirmed or clinician-diagnosed COVID-19 case within 2 weeks of study entry. Mobile phlebotomists in the prospective study collected whole blood, serum and a nasopharyngeal or oropharyngeal swab from every participant. Prospective study participants could optionally give additional blood draws and questionnaires over an approximately two-month period. Before DNA extraction, blood samples from the prospective study were shipped at room temperature or frozen. The immunoSEQ Assay, a bias-controlled multiplex PCR, was used to amplify TCRbeta CDR3 regions from genomic DNA. From the authors' description of their analysis: The number of nucleated cells in each sample was estimated by amplification of reference gene primers within the assay. Sequence reads were collapsed and filtered to measure the absolute abundance of every unique TCRbeta CDR3 rearrangement. Productive Simpson clonality was computed per sample as the square root of Simpson's diversity index over productive rearrangements. What TCRdb holds here is the immuneACCESS table cut down to in-frame rearrangements. Part of the clones is not present; checked against another copy, under half of the missing clones reflect an unresolved V gene, and the others are unexplained. The DNA gave D and trimming, while V, J and clone size come from that table. Within this sample are about 320,000 clones, with 85% of them counted one time only. The top ten hold around 1.9% of the sample.

Worth noting for this clone: The specificity of this receptor is unknown. Base qualities are not at hand, and no much larger clone is one base apart.

From the germline V gene (reference sequence), CDR1 is GTSNPN and CDR2 is SVGIG. Taken from cysteine to phenylalanine, the CDR3 has 13 residues. The sequence is cut down to CDR3 DNA, 39 bases in frame from base 1. The sequenced material came from PBMCs or T cells enriched from blood (not recorded which). This receptor was identified in a woman in her 30s who had been exposed to COVID-19. The V and J segments used are TRBV30 and TRBJ2-1, with TRBD1 matching 7 junction bases. The DNA reads as follows: TGTGGTTCTCTTGACAGGGCTTACAATGAGCAGTTCTTC. It specifies CGSLDRAYNEQFF.